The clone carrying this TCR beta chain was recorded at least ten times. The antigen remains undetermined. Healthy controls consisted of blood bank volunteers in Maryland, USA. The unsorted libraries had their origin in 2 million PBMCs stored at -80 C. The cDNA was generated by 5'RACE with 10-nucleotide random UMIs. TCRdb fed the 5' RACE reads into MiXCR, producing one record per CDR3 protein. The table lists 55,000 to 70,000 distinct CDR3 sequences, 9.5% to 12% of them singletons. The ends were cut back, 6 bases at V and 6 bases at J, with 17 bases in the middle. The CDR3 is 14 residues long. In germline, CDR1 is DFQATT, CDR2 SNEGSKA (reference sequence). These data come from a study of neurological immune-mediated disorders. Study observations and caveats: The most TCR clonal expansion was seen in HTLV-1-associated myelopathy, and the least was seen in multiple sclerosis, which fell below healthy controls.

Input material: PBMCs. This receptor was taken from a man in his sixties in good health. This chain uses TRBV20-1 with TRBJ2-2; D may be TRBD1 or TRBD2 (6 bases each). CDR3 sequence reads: CSALRSRGAGELFF. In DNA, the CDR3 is TGCAGTGCCCTCCGGAGTAGGGGGGCCGGGGAGCTGTTTTTT.